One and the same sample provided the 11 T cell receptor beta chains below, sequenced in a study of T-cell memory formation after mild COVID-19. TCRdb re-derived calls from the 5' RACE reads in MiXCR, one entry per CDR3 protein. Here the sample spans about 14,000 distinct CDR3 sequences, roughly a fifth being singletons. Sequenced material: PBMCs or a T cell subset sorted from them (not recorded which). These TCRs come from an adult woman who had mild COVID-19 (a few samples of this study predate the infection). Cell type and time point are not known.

CDR3 in amino acids: CATRGDRGNYEQYF. In DNA form, the CDR3 reads TGTGCCACCAGGGGGGACAGGGGGAACTACGAGCAGTACTTC. The chain uses TRBV15 and TRBJ2-7; 11 nucleotides align to TRBD1. With V trimmed by 6 bases and J by 3 bases, 4 bases remained unmatched. Germline-derived CDR1 and CDR2 are LNHNV and YYDKDF (reference sequence). CDR3 length equals 14 residues.

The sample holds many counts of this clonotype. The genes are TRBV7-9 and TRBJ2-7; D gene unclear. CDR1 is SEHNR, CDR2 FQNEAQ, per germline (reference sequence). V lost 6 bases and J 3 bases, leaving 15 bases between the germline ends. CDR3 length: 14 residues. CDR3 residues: CASSYLGGDYEQYF. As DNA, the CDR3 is TGTGCCAGCAGTTATCTGGGTGGCGACTACGAGCAGTACTTC.

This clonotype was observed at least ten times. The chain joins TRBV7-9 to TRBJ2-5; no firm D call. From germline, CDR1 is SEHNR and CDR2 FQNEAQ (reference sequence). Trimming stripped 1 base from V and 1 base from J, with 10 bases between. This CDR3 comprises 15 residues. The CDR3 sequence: CASSLEVLPQETQYF. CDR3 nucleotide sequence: TGTGCCAGCAGCTTAGAGGTATTGCCCCAAGAGACCCAGTACTTC.

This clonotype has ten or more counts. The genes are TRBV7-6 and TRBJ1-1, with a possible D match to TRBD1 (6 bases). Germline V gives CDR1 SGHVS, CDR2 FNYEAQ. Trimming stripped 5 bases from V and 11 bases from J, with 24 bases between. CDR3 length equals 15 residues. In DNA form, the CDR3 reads TGTGCCAGCAGCCGTTCAACAGGGACCCTAGGGTTGGCTTTCTTT. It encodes CASSRSTGTLGLAFF.

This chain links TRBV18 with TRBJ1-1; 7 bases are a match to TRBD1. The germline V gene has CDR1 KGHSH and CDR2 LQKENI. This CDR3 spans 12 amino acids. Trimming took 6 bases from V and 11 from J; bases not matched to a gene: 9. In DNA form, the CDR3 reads TGTGCCAGCTCCCCAGGACAGGCTCGGGCTTTCTTT. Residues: CASSPGQARAFF.

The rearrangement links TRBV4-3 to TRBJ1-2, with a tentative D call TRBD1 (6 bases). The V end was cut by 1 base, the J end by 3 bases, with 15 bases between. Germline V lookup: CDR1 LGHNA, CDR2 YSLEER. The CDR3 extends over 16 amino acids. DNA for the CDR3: TGCGCCAGCAGCCAAGTCCTACAGGGTCCGTACTATGGCTACACCTTC. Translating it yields CASSQVLQGPYYGYTF.

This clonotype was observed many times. CDR3 in amino acids: CASSYLQGTEAFF. The CDR3 DNA sequence: TGTGCCAGCAGTTATCTCCAGGGGACTGAAGCTTTCTTT. This chain joins TRBV6-5 and TRBJ1-1, with D possibly matching TRBD1 (6 bases). This CDR3 has 13 residues. Germline CDR1 reads MNHEY; CDR2 reads SVGAGI. The germline V and J ends were trimmed by 3 bases and 5 bases, with 10 bases remaining between them.

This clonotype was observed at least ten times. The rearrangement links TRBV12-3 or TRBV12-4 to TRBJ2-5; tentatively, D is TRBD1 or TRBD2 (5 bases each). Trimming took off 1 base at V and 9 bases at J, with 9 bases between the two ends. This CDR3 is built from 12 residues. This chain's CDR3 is CASSLGDPAQYF. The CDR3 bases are TGTGCCAGCAGTTTAGGGGACCCGGCCCAGTACTTC.

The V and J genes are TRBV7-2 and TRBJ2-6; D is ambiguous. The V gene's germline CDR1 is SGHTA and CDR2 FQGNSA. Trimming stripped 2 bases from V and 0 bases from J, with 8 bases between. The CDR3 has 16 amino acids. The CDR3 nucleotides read TGTGCCAGCAGCTTACAATACAGCTCTGGGGCCAACGTCCTGACTTTC. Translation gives CASSLQYSSGANVLTF.

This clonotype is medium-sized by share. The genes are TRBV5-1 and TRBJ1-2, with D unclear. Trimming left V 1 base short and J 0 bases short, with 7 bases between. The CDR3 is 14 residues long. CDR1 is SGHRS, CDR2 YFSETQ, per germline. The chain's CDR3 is CASSLWAANYGYTF. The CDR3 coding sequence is TGCGCCAGCAGCTTGTGGGCAGCTAACTATGGCTACACCTTC.

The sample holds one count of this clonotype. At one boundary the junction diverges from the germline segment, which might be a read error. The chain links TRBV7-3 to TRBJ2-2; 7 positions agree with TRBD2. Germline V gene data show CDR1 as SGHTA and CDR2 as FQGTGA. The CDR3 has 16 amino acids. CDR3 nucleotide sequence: TGTGCCAGCAGCTCCTCCCCGGGGGGTAACACCGTGGAGCTGTTTTTT. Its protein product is CASSSSPGGNTVELFF.